Following are 11 T cell receptor beta chains from one sample sequenced in a study of blood T cells in healthy people across ages. The use of a sample-barcoded 5' primer and a J-beta primer mix characterized a second PCR of about 7 to 12 cycles. TCRdb ran MiXCR on the 5' RACE reads and lists one entry per CDR3 protein. The data contain 630,000 or so distinct CDR3 sequences, about 28% of them singletons. The sequenced sample consisted of blood. The receptors derive from an elderly woman in good health.

Concerning this clonotype: This clone may be a read error of a much larger clone one base away. V and J are TRBV30 and TRBJ2-1, with 9 bases that match TRBD2. CDR1 and CDR2 from the germline V gene are GTSNPN and SVGIG (reference sequence). Losses at the gene ends were 7 bases for V and 13 bases for J; bases not matched to a gene: 17. There are 14 residues in the CDR3. Written as DNA, the CDR3 is TGTGCCTACGGAGCTAGCGGGGTAGTGCAGACCCAGTTCTTC. This gives the protein CAYGASGVVQTQFF.

This clonotype was found a few times. This chain uses TRBV20-1 with TRBJ1-6; weak D call: TRBD1 (6 bases). This CDR3 region has 14 residues. Trimming stripped 0 bases from V and 6 bases from J, with 9 bases between. Germline assignment: CDR1 DFQATT and CDR2 SNEGSKA (reference sequence). The CDR3: CSARERRGNSPLHF. The CDR3 nucleotides are TGCAGTGCTAGAGAGCGCAGGGGTAATTCACCCCTCCACTTT.

This clonotype was seen only a few times. A read error is possible here, since a much larger clone lies one base away. This CDR3 is CASSGGTITYEQFF. Written as DNA, the CDR3 is TGTGCCAGCAGTGGGGGGACGATTACCTACGAGCAGTTCTTC. The chain links TRBV25-1 to TRBJ2-1; D could derive from TRBD1 or TRBD2 (5 bases each). The ends were cut back, 4 bases at V and 10 bases at J, with 17 bases in the middle. Germline-derived CDR1 and CDR2 are MGHDK and SYGVNS. The CDR3 is made up of 14 amino acids.

This clonotype was seen ten or more times. The rearrangement joins TRBV6-2 or TRBV6-3 to TRBJ1-2, with D uncertain. Germline V gene sequence: CDR1 MNHEY, CDR2 SVGEGT. This CDR3 is built from 13 residues. V was clipped by 6 bases and J by 4 bases, with 12 bases between them. This chain's CDR3 is CASRRLEGYGYTF. The CDR3 region has the DNA TGTGCCAGCAGGCGATTGGAGGGCTATGGCTACACCTTC.

As concerns this clonotype: Sequence at one end of the junction differs from germline and may be a read error. The gene calls are TRBV27 and TRBJ2-3; the D gene is possibly TRBD2 (5 bases). In germline, CDR1 is MNHEY, CDR2 SMNVEV (reference sequence). CDR3 length: 13 residues. CDR3 DNA sequence: TGTGCCTGCAGTTTATTACCGGGGGATACGCAGTATTTT. Amino acids: CACSLLPGDTQYF.

The chain combines TRBV7-9 with TRBJ2-1; D possibly corresponds to TRBD2 (5 bases). Between the trimmed V and J ends, which lost 6 bases and 16 bases, there was a span of 28 bases. From germline, CDR1 is SEHNR and CDR2 FQNEAQ (reference sequence). The CDR3 runs to 15 residues. The CDR3 DNA reads TGTGCCAGCAGGACCCCCAAGGAGGTAGGAGAGACCCAATTCTTC. Its protein is CASRTPKEVGETQFF.

This clonotype was observed many times. The chain uses TRBV20-1 and TRBJ2-3, with 9 positions matching TRBD1. V was pared by 5 bases and J by 2 bases, with 11 bases of the junction left unmatched. The CDR3 extends over 16 amino acids. From germline, CDR1 is DFQATT and CDR2 SNEGSKA (reference sequence). Here the CDR3 reads CSAPKPTGGSTDTQYF. CDR3 in DNA: TGCAGTGCTCCTAAACCGACAGGGGGATCCACAGATACGCAGTATTTT.

This clonotype has a count of ten or more. The chain employs TRBV14 and TRBJ2-1; 12 bases match TRBD2. Per germline, CDR1 SGHDN and CDR2 FVKESK. This CDR3 region has 16 residues. Trimming removed 0 bases from V and 4 bases from J; junction bases left unmatched: 1. The CDR3 spells CASSQDTSGGYNEQFF. The CDR3 nucleotides are TGTGCCAGCAGCCAAGATACTAGCGGGGGGTACAATGAGCAGTTCTTC. Filled out from reference TRBV14 and TRBJ2-1, the complete variable domain reads EAGVTQFPSHSVIEKGQTVTLRCDPISGHDNLYWYRRVMGKEIKFLLHFVKESKQDESGMPNNRFLAERTGGTYSTLKVQPAELEDSGVYFCASSQDTSGGYNEQFFGPGTRLTVL.

The sample holds many counts of this clonotype. The chain has TRBV9 and TRBJ1-2; D is possibly TRBD1 (6 bases). The germline V gene has CDR1 SGDLS and CDR2 YYNGEE. The length of the CDR3 is 14 residues. Trimming stripped 4 bases from V and 3 bases from J, with 13 bases between. The CDR3 sequence: CASSLQGEYYGYTF. In nucleotides, the CDR3 is TGTGCCAGCAGCCTACAGGGAGAGTACTATGGCTACACCTTC.

This clonotype was seen many times. This CDR3 reads CASSLTGGYEQFF. In DNA, the CDR3 is TGCGCCAGCAGCTTGACGGGGGGATACGAGCAGTTCTTC. The chain couples TRBV5-1 to TRBJ2-1; the match to TRBD2 covers 7 bases. Germline loops: CDR1 SGHRS, CDR2 YFSETQ. The CDR3 is 13 amino acids. V shed 1 base, J shed 10 bases, and the junction held 5 bases outside the gene matches.

The chain carries TRBV5-1 and TRBJ1-1; 10 positions agree with TRBD1. The CDR3 totals 17 residues. Germline trimming cut 0 bases from V and 0 bases from J; bases unmatched to any gene: 5. Germline V gives CDR1 SGHRS, CDR2 YFSETQ. The CDR3 region is CASSLAGQGGLNTEAFF. CDR3 bases: TGCGCCAGCAGCTTGGCCGGACAGGGGGGGTTGAACACTGAAGCTTTCTTT.